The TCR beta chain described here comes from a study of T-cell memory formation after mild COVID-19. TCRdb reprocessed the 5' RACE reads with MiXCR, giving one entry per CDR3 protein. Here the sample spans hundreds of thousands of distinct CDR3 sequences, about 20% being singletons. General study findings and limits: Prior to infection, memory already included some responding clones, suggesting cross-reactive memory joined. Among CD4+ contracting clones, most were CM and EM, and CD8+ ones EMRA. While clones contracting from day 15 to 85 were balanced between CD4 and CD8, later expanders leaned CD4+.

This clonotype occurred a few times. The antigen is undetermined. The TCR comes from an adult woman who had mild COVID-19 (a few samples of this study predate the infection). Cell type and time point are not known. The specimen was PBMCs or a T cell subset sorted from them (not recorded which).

Here the CDR3 DNA reads TGTGCCAGCAGCCTTTACAGGGGGCACACCGGGGAGCTGTTTTTT. Its protein product is CASSLYRGHTGELFF. The V and J genes are TRBV11-3 and TRBJ2-2; 9 bases agree with TRBD1. The junction had 4 bases not matched to a gene; V was cut back by 5 bases and J by 3 bases. CDR3 length equals 15 residues. Per the germline V gene, CDR1 is SGHNT and CDR2 is YENEEA.